This T cell receptor (beta chain) was recorded in a study of CD8+ T cells in alopecia areata. Study-wide context: Tofacitinib administration to treated patients was oral, at 5 to 10 mg twice daily. Broader study findings: Many of the expanded lesional clones endured in scalp and blood while on tofacitinib. Scalp specimens additionally yield sequences from normal skin's resident alphabeta T cells.

The authors extracted RNA and reverse transcribed it into cDNA as the sequencing template. Method: immunoSEQ multiplex PCR; TCRdb's copy keeps in-frame clones and lacks some. The repertoire includes more than 200,000 clones, over 40% of them detected once, and roughly 2.8% sits in the top ten. Treatment meaning: oral pan-JAK inhibitor, 5-10 mg twice daily. Both peripheral blood and punch biopsies of lesional scalp skin were obtained from patients who had alopecia areata. The table lists this clone with a few counts. Antigen: not known. The V segment lost 5 bases and the J segment 7 bases; nucleotides outside the gene matches: 10. Germline CDR1 SQVTM, CDR2 ANQGSEA. CDR3 size: 13 residues.

The V call is TRBV29-1, the J call TRBJ1-2; 7 bases map to TRBD1. The receptor comes from a human donor with alopecia areata. Sequencing was performed on CD4+ T cells sorted from blood, taken between weeks 36 and 40, from a patient treated with tofacitinib. The CDR3 DNA reads as TGCAGCGTTAAGGAGGGGGCGACTAGTGGCTACACCTTC. Translation gives CSVKEGATSGYTF.